What follows describes a single T cell receptor beta chain. Antigen specificity is unknown. Using immunoSEQ multiplex PCR, the repertoire was profiled, and TCRdb retains in-frame clones only, with some absent. The table has about 32,000 clones, about 82% seen once; the top ten hold approximately 2.4%. The data originate from a study of memory B cells and T cells in multiple sclerosis. The CDR3 extends over 16 amino acids. Trimming removed 6 bases from V and 1 base from J, with 15 bases in between. Germline CDR1 and CDR2: LNHDA and SQIVND (reference sequence). After stimulus-free culture, autoproliferating CFSE-dim and non-proliferating CFSE-high T cells were sequenced separately. About 50 million CFSE-labeled PBMCs were cultured 6 to 7 days unstimulated, then replicate wells were pooled. Without exogenous stimuli, around 0.5 uM CFSE-labeled PBMCs were cultured serum-free.

The rearrangement links TRBV19 to TRBJ2-2, with a possible D match to TRBD2 (5 bases). The sequenced sample consisted of PBMCs from blood kept in culture. The sequence was collected from a human donor with multiple sclerosis. The CDR3 loop is CASSPAGGWNTGELFF. In DNA, the CDR3 is TGTGCCAGTAGCCCCGCAGGAGGATGGAACACCGGGGAGCTGTTTTTT.